This entry features one T cell receptor beta chain sequence. The antigen remains undetermined. With no exception, relapse followed autologous stem cell transplantation in all patients, and brentuximab vedotin exposure varied. Here immunoSEQ multiplex PCR was the method, and the copy in TCRdb shows in-frame clones only, minus some. The sample carries about 35,000 clones, 76% recorded once. This record comes from a study of PD-1 blockade in classical Hodgkin lymphoma. This CDR3 region has 13 residues. Unmatched junction bases numbered 4, after V lost 1 base and J lost 7 bases. Germline V lookup: CDR1 SGHTA, CDR2 FQGNSA. Findings of the study overall: Complete responders entered with baseline diversity on par with newly diagnosed patients, the results showed.

The sample was peripheral blood mononuclear cells (PBMCs), taken before the second cycle of nivolumab. The source is a human donor with classical Hodgkin lymphoma. V is TRBV7-2 and J is TRBJ2-7; 7 nucleotides align to TRBD2. CDR3 amino acids: CASSLGGRGEQYF. CDR3 bases: TGTGCCAGCAGCTTAGGAGGGCGGGGGGAGCAGTACTTC.